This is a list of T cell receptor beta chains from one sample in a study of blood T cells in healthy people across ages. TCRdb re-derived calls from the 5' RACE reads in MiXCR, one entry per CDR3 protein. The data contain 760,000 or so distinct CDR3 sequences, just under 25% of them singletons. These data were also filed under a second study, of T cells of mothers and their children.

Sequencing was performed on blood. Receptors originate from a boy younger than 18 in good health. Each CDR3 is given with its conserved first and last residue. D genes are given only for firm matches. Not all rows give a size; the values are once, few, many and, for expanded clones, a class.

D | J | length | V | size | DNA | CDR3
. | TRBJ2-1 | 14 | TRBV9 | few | TGTGCCAGCAGCGTAGGGTCGTCCTACAATGAGCAGTTCTTC | CASSVGSSYNEQFF
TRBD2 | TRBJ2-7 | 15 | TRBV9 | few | TGTGCCAGCAGCGTTGCTAGCGGGAGGTCCTACGAGCAGTACTTC | CASSVASGRSYEQYF
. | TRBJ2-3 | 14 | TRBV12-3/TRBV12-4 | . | TGTGCCAGCAGTCCCCCTGAGGGGGCAGATACGCAGTATTTT | CASSPPEGADTQYF
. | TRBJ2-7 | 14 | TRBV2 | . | TGTGCCATCAGAACTCTAGCAAATAACTACGAGCAGTACTTC | CAIRTLANNYEQYF
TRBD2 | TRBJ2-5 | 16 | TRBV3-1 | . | TGTGCCAGCAGCCTCATAATAGCGGGAGGCAAAGAGACCCAGTACTTC | CASSLIIAGGKETQYF
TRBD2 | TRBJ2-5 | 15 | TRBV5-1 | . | TGCGCCAGCAGCTCCACTAGCGGAGGAGGGGAGACCCGGTACTTC | CASSSTSGGGETRYF
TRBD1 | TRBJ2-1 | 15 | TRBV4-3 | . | TGCGCCAGCAGCTCCGGGACAGGGGAGAACAATGAGCAGTTCTTC | CASSSGTGENNEQFF
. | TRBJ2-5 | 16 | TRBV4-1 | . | TGCGCCAGCAGCCAAGAACAGTTCGTGGGGCGAGAGACCCAGTACTTC | CASSQEQFVGRETQYF
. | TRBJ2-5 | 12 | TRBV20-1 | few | TGCAGTGCCCCAAATATTATGGGGACCCAGTACTTC | CSAPNIMGTQYF
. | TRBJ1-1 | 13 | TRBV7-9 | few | TGTGCCAGTTCGGGACAACCGAACACTGAAGCTTTCTTT | CASSGQPNTEAFF
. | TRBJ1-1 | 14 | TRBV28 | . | TGTGCCAGCAGCCGGGGGAGGATGAACACTGAAGCTTTCTTT | CASSRGRMNTEAFF
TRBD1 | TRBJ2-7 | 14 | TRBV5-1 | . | TGCGCCAGCAGGGTAGCAGGGGGTGGCTACGAGCAGTACTTC | CASRVAGGGYEQYF
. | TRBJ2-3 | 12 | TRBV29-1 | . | TGCAGCGTCGGCGGGACTTCCCTCACGCAGTATTTT | CSVGGTSLTQYF
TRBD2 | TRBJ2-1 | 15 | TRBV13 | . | TGTGCCAGCAGCTTATGGACTAGCGCTTACAATGAGCAGTTCTTC | CASSLWTSAYNEQFF
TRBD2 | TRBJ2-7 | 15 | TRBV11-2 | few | TGTGCCAGCAGCTTCCCGGGACTAGCGGTCTACGAGCAGTACTTC | CASSFPGLAVYEQYF
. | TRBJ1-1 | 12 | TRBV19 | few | TGTGCCAGTAGTATGGGGACTTCTGAAGCTTTCTTT | CASSMGTSEAFF
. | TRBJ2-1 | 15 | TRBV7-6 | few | TGTGCCAGCAGCCCCGGACTCGCCACCTACAATGAGCAGTTCTTC | CASSPGLATYNEQFF
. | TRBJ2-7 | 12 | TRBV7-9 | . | TGTGCCAGCAGCTTAACAGAAGGGGAGCAGTACTTC | CASSLTEGEQYF
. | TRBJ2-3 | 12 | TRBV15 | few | TGTGCCACCAGCAGAGATTCACATACGCAGTATTTT | CATSRDSHTQYF
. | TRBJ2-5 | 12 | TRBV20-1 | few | TGCAGTGCTAGCCGGGCGGCGGGGACCCAGTACTTC | CSASRAAGTQYF
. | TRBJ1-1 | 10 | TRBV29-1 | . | TGCAGCGTTGACGTGGTGGAAGCTTTCTTT | CSVDVVEAFF
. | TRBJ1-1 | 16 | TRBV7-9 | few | TGTGCCAGCAGCTTAGGTGTTGGGATTTCTAACACTGAAGCTTTCTTT | CASSLGVGISNTEAFF
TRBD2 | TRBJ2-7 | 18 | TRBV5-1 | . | TGCGCCAGCAGCTTGGCCCCTATAGCGGGAGGTACCCCCTACGAGCAGTACTTC | CASSLAPIAGGTPYEQYF
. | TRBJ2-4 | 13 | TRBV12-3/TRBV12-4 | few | TGTGCCAGCAGTTACCCCGGGACAAACATTCAGTACTTC | CASSYPGTNIQYF
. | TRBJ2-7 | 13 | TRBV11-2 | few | TGTGCCAGCAGCTCCTCGCTGGTTTTCGAGCAGTACTTC | CASSSSLVFEQYF
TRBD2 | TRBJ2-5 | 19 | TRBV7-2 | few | TGTGCCAGCAGCCTGGTGGGGGGGACTAGCGGGTATCACAGAGAGACCCAGTACTTC | CASSLVGGTSGYHRETQYF
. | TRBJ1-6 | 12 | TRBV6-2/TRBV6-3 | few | TGTGCCAGCAGCCCTGGGATCTCACCCCTCCACTTT | CASSPGISPLHF
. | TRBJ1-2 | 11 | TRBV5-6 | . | TGTGCCAGCAGCTCAACAGGGCGGTACACCTTC | CASSSTGRYTF
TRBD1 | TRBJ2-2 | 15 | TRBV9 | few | TGTGCCAGCAGCACGCCGGGACAGGACACCGGGGAGCTGTTTTTT | CASSTPGQDTGELFF
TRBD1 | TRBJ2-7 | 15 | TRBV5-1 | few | TGCGCCAGCAGCTCCGGACAGGGTACCTCCTACGAGCAGTACTTC | CASSSGQGTSYEQYF
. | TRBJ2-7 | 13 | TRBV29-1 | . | TGCAGCGTTGAAGTTCTGGATGAGTACGAGCAGTACTTC | CSVEVLDEYEQYF